The clone carrying this T cell receptor (beta chain) was seen many times. The CDR3 extends over 11 amino acids. Germline V gene sequence: CDR1 LGHNT, CDR2 FRNRAP. V dropped 1 base and J dropped 9 bases, with 6 bases sitting between them. This entry belongs to a study of HIV-infected patients and healthy controls. TCRdb re-called the 5' RACE reads through MiXCR, storing one row per CDR3 protein. This table has around 58,000 distinct CDR3 sequences, 15% to 20% appearing once. The V call is TRBV12-5, the J call TRBJ2-5; D remains unclear. Sequencing was performed on CD4+ T cells from blood. This sequence was found in a human donor in good health. The CDR3, as DNA: TGTGCTAGTGGTTTGGACAACGCCCAGTACTTC. Residues: CASGLDNAQYF.